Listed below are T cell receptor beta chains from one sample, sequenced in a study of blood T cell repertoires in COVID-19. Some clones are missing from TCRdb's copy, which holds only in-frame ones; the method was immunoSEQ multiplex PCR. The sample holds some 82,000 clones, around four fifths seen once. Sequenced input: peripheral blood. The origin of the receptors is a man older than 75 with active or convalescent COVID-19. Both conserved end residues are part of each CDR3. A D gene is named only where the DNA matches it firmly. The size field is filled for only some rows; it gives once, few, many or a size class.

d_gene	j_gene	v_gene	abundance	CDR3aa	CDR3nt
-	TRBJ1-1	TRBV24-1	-	CATSATRGTEAFF	TGTGCCACCAGTGCGACCAGGGGTACTGAAGCTTTCTTT
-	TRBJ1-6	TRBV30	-	CAWSTGGSPLHF	TGTGCCTGGAGTACGGGGGGTTCACCCCTCCACTTT
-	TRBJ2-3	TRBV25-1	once	CASSDPSVSTDTQYF	TGTGCCAGCAGTGACCCTAGCGTTAGCACAGATACGCAGTATTTT
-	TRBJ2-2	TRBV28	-	CASSPRGELFF	TGTGCCAGCAGTCCGAGGGGGGAGCTGTTTTTT
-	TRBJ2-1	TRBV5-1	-	CASSLGTSYPEDNEQFF	TGCGCCAGCAGCTTGGGAACTAGTTACCCCGAAGACAATGAGCAGTTCTTC
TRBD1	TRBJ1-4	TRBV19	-	CASSDGTGGFEKLFF	TGTGCCAGTAGCGACGGGACAGGGGGTTTTGAAAAACTGTTTTTT
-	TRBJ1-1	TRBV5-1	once	CASSFGGRNTEAFF	TGCGCCAGCAGCTTTGGCGGGCGAAACACTGAAGCTTTCTTT
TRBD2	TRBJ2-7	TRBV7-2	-	CASSLDSGVIYEQYF	TGTGCCAGCAGCTTAGATAGCGGGGTGATCTACGAGCAGTACTTC
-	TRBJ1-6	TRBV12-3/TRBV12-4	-	CASSPNRDPPLHF	TGTGCCAGCAGTCCCAACAGGGATCCACCCCTCCACTTT
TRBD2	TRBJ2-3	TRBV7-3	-	CASSFSGGSTDTQYF	TGTGCCAGCAGCTTTAGCGGGGGAAGCACAGATACGCAGTATTTT
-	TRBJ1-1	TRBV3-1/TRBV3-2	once	CASSHGLNTEAFF	TGTGCCAGCAGTCACGGTCTGAACACTGAAGCTTTCTTT
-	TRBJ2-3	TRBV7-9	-	CASSPKFRVGDTQYF	TGTGCCAGCAGCCCCAAGTTCAGGGTAGGAGATACGCAGTATTTT
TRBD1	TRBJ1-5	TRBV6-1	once	CASSVGTGRSNQPQHF	TGTGCCAGCAGTGTGGGGACAGGACGTAGCAATCAGCCCCAGCATTTT
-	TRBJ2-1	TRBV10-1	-	CASSEDGYNEQFF	TGCGCCAGCAGTGAGGACGGGTACAATGAGCAGTTCTTC
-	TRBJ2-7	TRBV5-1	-	CASSSTGGIYEQYF	TGCGCCAGCAGCTCCACTGGGGGCATCTACGAGCAGTACTTC
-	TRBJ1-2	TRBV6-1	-	CASSENEAFYGYTF	TGTGCCAGCAGTGAAAACGAGGCTTTCTATGGCTACACCTTC
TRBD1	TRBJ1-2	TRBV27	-	CASSQPGGDGYTF	TGTGCCAGCAGCCAACCAGGGGGCGATGGCTACACCTTC
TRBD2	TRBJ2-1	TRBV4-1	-	CASSQDLLAGVYNEQFF	TGCGCCAGCAGCCAAGATCTACTAGCGGGAGTTTACAATGAGCAGTTCTTC
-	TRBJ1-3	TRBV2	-	CASRLLFREPGNTIYF	TGTGCCAGCAGGTTACTCTTCCGGGAGCCTGGAAACACCATATATTTT
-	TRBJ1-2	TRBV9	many	CASTFTGGTNYGYTF	TGTGCCAGCACCTTCACGGGGGGAACTAACTATGGCTACACCTTC
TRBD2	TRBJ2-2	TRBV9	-	CASSVASGKTGELFF	TGTGCCAGCAGCGTGGCTAGCGGGAAGACCGGGGAGCTGTTTTTT
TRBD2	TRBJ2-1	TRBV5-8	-	CASRQGLAGYNEQFF	TGTGCCAGCAGGCAGGGACTAGCGGGGTACAATGAGCAGTTCTTC
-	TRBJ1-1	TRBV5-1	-	CASRPWGEDTEAFF	TGCGCCAGCAGGCCGTGGGGGGAGGACACTGAAGCTTTCTTT
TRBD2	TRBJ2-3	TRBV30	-	CAWATGGGLTDTQYF	TGTGCCTGGGCCACGGGAGGGGGGTTGACAGATACGCAGTATTTT
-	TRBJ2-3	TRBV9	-	CASSVGGSTDTQYF	TGTGCCAGCAGCGTAGGCGGGAGCACAGATACGCAGTATTTT
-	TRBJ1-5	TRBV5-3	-	CARSLASLGGFNQPQHF	TGTGCCAGAAGCTTGGCGAGTTTGGGGGGTTTCAATCAGCCCCAGCATTTT
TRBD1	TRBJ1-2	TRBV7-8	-	CASSLRAGGYGYTF	TGTGCCAGCAGCTTAAGGGCAGGGGGCTATGGCTACACCTTC
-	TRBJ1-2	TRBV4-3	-	CASSQDRNYGYTF	TGCGCCAGCAGCCAAGACAGGAACTATGGCTACACCTTC
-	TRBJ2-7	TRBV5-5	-	CASSLLGVMAYEQYF	TGTGCCAGCAGCCTCCTAGGTGTCATGGCCTACGAGCAGTACTTC
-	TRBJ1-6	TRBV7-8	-	CASSLVGQFSSYNSPLHF	TGTGCCAGCAGCTTAGTAGGACAGTTCAGCTCCTATAATTCACCCCTCCACTTT
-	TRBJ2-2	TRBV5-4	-	CASSLGGRLTGELFF	TGTGCCAGCAGCTTGGGGGGGCGCCTAACCGGGGAGCTGTTTTTT
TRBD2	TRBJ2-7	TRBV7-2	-	CASSFSGGTLSYEQYF	TGTGCCAGCAGCTTTAGCGGGGGGACGCTCTCCTACGAGCAGTACTTC
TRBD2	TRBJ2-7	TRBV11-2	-	CASSVLAGGRTYEQYF	TGTGCCAGCAGCGTGCTAGCGGGAGGAAGGACCTACGAGCAGTACTTC
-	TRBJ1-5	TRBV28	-	CASSPIGLMGNQPQHF	TGTGCCAGCAGTCCCATTGGCTTGATGGGCAATCAGCCCCAGCATTTT
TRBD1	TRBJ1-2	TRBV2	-	CASRTGDLTYGYTF	TGTGCCAGCAGGACAGGGGACTTAACCTATGGCTACACCTTC
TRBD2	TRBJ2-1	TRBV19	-	CASSIRRLRTSGRESYNEQFF	TGTGCCAGTAGTATTCGTCGTTTGCGGACTAGCGGGAGAGAATCCTACAATGAGCAGTTCTTC
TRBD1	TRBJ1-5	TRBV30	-	CAWNRQGNNQPQHF	TGTGCCTGGAATCGACAGGGTAACAATCAGCCCCAGCATTTT
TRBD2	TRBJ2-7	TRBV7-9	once	CASSLGGLASTAYEQYF	TGTGCCAGCAGCTTAGGGGGACTAGCCTCTACGGCCTACGAGCAGTACTTC
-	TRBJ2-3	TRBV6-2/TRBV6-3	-	CASSSGVLADTQYF	TGTGCCAGCAGTTCCGGGGTCTTGGCAGATACGCAGTATTTT
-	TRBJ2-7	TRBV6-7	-	CASRLYEQYF	TGTGCCAGCCGTTTATACGAGCAGTACTTC
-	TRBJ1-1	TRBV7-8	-	CASSVRGGPNTEAFF	TGTGCCAGCAGCGTCCGGGGAGGGCCGAACACTGAAGCTTTCTTT
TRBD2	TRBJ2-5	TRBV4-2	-	CASSHSAGAQETQYF	TGTGCCAGCAGCCATTCAGCGGGAGCCCAAGAGACCCAGTACTTC
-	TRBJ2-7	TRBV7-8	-	CASSLGVTSTRYEQYF	TGTGCCAGCAGCTTAGGTGTAACTAGTACGCGGTACGAGCAGTACTTC
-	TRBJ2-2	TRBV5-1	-	CASSLATGRGTGELFF	TGCGCCAGCAGCTTGGCCACAGGGAGGGGCACCGGGGAGCTGTTTTTT
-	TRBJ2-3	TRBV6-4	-	CASSPKQGKAQYF	TGTGCCAGCAGTCCAAAGCAGGGGAAGGCGCAGTATTTT
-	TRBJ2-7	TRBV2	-	CASSEAWQAYEQYF	TGTGCCAGCAGTGAAGCTTGGCAGGCTTACGAGCAGTACTTC
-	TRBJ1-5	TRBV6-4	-	CASPEGGGTNQPQHF	TGTGCCAGCCCTGAGGGGGGGGGAACAAATCAGCCCCAGCATTTT
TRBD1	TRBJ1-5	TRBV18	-	CASSQTGEQPQHF	TGTGCCAGCTCGCAGACAGGGGAGCAGCCCCAGCATTTT
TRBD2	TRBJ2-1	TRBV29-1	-	CSVETSGRENEQFF	TGCAGCGTTGAGACTAGCGGGAGGGAAAATGAGCAGTTCTTC
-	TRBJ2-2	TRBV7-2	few	CASSPLLLGPDTGELFF	TGTGCCAGCAGCCCCCTTCTGTTGGGCCCGGACACCGGGGAGCTGTTTTTT
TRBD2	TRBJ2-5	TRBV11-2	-	CASSKLGGGQETQYF	TGTGCCAGCAGCAAGTTGGGGGGGGGACAAGAGACCCAGTACTTC